The clone carrying this TCR beta chain showed up just a few times. The CDR3 spans 12 residues. V was pared by 4 bases and J by 3 bases, with 10 bases between. Germline V gives CDR1 SQVTM, CDR2 ANQGSEA. The record originates from a study of T-cell memory formation after mild COVID-19. TCRdb fed the 5' RACE reads into MiXCR, producing one record per CDR3 protein. Among some 210,000 distinct CDR3 sequences listed, roughly a tenth were seen once. This TCR came from a man between 18 and 29 years old who had mild COVID-19 (a few samples of this study predate the infection). Cell type and time point are not known. The chain employs TRBV29-1 and TRBJ2-7; D uncertain. The source material was PBMCs or a T cell subset sorted from them (not recorded which). The CDR3 DNA follows: TGCAGCGTTGCCGAGACCCTCTACGAGCAGTACTTC. Residues: CSVAETLYEQYF.